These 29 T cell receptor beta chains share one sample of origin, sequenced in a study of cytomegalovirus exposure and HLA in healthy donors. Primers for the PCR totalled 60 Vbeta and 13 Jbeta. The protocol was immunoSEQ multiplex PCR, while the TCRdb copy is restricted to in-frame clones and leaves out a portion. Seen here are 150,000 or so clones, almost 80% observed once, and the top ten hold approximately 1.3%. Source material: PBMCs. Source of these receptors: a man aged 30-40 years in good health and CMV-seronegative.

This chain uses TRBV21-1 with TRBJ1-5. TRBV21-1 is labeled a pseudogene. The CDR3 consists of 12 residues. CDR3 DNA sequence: TGTGCCACCGAAGAAAACGGTCAGCCCCAGCATTTT. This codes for CATEENGQPQHF.

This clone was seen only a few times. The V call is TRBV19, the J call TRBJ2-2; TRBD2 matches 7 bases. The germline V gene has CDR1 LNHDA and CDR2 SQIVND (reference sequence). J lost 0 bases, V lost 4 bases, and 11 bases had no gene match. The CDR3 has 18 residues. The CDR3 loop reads CASSTRTGGRANTGELFF. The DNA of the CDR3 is TGTGCCAGTAGTACGAGGACGGGGGGTCGCGCGAACACCGGGGAGCTGTTTTTT.

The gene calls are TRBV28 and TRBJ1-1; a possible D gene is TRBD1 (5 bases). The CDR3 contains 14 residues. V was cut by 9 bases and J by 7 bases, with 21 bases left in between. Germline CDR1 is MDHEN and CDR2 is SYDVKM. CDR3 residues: CASSPGGVKIEAFF. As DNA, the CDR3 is TGTGCCAGTTCTCCGGGGGGGGTGAAAATTGAAGCTTTCTTT. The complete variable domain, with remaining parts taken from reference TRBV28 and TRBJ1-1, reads DVKVTQSSRYLVKRTGEKVFLECVQDMDHENMFWYRQDPGLGLRLIYFSYDVKMKEKGDIPEGYSVSREKKERFSLILESASTNQTSMYLCASSPGGVKIEAFFGQGTRLTVV.

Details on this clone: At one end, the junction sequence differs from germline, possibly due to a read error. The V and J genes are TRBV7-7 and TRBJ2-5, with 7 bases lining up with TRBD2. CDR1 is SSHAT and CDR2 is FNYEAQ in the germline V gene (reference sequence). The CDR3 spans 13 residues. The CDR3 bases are TGTGCTAGCAGCCCCTGGGGGGGGGAGACCCAGTACTTC. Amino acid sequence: CASSPWGGETQYF.

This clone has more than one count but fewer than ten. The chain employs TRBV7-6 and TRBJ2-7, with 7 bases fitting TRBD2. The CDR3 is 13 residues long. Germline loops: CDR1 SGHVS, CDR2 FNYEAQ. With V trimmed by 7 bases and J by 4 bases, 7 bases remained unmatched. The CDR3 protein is CASNPGGSYEQYF. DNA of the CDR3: TGTGCCAGCAATCCGGGGGGATCGTACGAGCAGTACTTC.

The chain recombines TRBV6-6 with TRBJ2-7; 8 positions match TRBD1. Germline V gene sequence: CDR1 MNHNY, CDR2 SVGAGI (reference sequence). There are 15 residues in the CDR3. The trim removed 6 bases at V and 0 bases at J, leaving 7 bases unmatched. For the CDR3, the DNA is TGTGCCAGCAGAGACGGGACAGGAAGCTCCTACGAGCAGTACTTC. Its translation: CASRDGTGSSYEQYF.

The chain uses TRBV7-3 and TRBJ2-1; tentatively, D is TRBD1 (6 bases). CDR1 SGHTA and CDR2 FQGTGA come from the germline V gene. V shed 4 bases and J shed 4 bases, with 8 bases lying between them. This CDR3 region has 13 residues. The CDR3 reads CASSWTEYNEQFF. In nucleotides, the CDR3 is TGTGCCAGCAGCTGGACAGAGTACAATGAGCAGTTCTTC.

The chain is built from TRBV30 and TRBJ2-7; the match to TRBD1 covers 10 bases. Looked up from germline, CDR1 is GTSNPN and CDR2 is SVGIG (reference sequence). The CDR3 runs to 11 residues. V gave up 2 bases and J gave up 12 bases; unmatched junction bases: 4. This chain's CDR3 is CAWSQGQGLYF. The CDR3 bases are TGTGCCTGGAGTCAGGGACAGGGGCTGTACTTC.

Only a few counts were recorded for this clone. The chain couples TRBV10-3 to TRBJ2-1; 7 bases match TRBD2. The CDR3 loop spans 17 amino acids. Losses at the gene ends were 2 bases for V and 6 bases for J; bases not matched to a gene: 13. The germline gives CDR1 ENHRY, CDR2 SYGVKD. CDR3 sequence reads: CAISELGNLAVVNEQFF. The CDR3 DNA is TGTGCCATCAGTGAGCTGGGGAACCTAGCGGTCGTCAATGAGCAGTTCTTC.

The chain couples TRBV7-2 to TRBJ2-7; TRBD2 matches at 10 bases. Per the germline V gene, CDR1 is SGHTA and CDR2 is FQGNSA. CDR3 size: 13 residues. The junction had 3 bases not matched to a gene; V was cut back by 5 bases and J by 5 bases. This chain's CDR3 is CASSALAGDEQYF. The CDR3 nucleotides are TGTGCCAGCAGCGCTCTAGCGGGAGACGAGCAGTACTTC.

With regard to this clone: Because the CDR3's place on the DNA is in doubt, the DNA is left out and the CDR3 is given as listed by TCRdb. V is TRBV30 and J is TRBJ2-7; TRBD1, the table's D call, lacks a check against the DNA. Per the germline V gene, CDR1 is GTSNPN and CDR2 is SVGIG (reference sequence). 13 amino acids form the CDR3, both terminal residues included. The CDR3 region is CAWSVGQGASSVF.

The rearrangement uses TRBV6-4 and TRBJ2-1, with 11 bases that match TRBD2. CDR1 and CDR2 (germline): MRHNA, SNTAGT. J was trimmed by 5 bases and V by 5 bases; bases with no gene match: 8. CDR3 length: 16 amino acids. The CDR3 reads CASSYLGTSGDNEQFF. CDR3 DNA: TGTGCCAGCAGTTATTTAGGGACTAGCGGTGACAATGAGCAGTTCTTC.

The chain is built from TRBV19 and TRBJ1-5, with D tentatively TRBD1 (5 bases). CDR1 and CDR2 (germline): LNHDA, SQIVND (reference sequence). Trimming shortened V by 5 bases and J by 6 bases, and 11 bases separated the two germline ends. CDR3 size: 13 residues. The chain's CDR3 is CASSAGGSQPQHF. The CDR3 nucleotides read TGTGCCAGTAGTGCGGGGGGGAGTCAGCCCCAGCATTTT.

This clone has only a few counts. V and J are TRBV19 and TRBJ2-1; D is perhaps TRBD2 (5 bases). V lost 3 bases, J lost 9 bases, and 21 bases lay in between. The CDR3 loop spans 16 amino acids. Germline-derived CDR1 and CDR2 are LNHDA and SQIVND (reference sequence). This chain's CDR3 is CASSMTGAGLVGEQFF. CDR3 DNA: TGTGCCAGTAGTATGACCGGCGCGGGCCTTGTTGGTGAGCAGTTCTTC.

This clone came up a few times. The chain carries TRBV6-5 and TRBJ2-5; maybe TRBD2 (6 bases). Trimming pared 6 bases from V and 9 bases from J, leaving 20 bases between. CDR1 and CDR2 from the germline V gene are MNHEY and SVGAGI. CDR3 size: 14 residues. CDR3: CASRPGGGGTSQYF. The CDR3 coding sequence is TGTGCCAGCAGGCCCGGGGGAGGCGGGACGTCCCAGTACTTC.

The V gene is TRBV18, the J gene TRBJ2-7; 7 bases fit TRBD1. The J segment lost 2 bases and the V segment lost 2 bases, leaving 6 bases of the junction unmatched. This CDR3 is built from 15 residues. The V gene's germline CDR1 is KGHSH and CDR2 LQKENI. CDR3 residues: CASSPRDRDTYEQYF. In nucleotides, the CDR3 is TGTGCCAGCTCACCAAGGGACAGAGATACCTACGAGCAGTACTTC.

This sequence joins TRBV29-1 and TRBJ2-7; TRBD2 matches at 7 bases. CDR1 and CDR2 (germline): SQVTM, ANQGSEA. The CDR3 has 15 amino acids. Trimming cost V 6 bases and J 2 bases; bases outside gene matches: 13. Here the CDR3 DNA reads TGCAGCGTGGTGAGGGCGGGGGAACCCCCCTACGAGCAGTACTTC. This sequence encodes CSVVRAGEPPYEQYF.

The CDR3 here is CASSYSVGQLEHTQYF. CDR3 in DNA: TGTGCCAGCAGTTACTCCGTCGGTCAACTAGAACATACGCAGTATTTT. The chain recombines TRBV6-5 with TRBJ2-3, with D possibly matching TRBD2 (5 bases). This CDR3 region has 16 residues. The V end was cut by 0 bases, the J end by 7 bases, with 17 bases between. CDR1 is MNHEY, CDR2 SVGAGI, per germline.

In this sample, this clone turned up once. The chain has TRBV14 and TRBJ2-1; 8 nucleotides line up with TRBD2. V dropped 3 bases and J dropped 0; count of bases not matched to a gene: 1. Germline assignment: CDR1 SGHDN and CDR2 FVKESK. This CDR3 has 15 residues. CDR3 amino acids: CASSHSGTSYNEQFF. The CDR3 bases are TGTGCCAGCAGCCATAGCGGGACCTCCTACAATGAGCAGTTCTTC.

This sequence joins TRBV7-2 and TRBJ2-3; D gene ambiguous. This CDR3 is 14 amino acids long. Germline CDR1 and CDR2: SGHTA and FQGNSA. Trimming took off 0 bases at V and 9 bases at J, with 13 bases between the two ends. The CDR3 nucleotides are TGTGCCAGCAGCTTAGCGCATGGAGTCACGACGCAGTATTTT. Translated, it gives CASSLAHGVTTQYF.

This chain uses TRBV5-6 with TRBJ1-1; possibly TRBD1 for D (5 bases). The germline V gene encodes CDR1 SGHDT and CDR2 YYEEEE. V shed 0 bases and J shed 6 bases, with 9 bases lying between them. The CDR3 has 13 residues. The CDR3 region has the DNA TGTGCCAGCAGCTTGGCCCAGGGCGCTGAAGCTTTCTTT. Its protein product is CASSLAQGAEAFF.

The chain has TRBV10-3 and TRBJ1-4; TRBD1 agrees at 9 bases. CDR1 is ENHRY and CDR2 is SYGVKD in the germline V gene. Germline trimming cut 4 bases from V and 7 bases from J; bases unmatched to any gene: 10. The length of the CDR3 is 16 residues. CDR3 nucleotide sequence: TGTGCCATCAGTGGGAGGGGACAGGGTGACGGTGAAAAACTGTTTTTT. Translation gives CAISGRGQGDGEKLFF.

The CDR3 DNA reads as TGCAGCGTTGATATCTCGGGAGGTCAAGAGACCCAGTACTTC. This translates into CSVDISGGQETQYF. The chain joins TRBV29-1 to TRBJ2-5; 7 nucleotides match TRBD2. The V gene end was trimmed by 3 bases and the J gene end by 2 bases; junction bases not matched to a gene: 6. There are 14 residues in the CDR3. CDR1 and CDR2 from the germline V gene are SQVTM and ANQGSEA.

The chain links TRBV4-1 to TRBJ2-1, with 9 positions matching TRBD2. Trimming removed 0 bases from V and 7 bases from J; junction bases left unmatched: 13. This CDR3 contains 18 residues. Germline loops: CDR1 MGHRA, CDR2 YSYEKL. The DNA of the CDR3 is TGCGCCAGCAGCCAAGAAAAGAATTTTGGACTAGCGTCTAATGAGCAGTTCTTC. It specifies CASSQEKNFGLASNEQFF.

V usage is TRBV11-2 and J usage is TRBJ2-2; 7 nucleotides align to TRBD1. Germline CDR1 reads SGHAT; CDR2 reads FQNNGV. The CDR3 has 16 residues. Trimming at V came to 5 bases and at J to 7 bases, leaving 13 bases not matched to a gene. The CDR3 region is CASSHTPTGFVGELFF. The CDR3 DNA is TGTGCCAGCAGCCACACTCCGACAGGGTTTGTCGGGGAGCTGTTTTTT. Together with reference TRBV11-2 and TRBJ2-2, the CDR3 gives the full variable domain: EAGVAQSPRYKIIEKRQSVAFWCNPISGHATLYWYQQILGQGPKLLIQFQNNGVVDDSQLPKDRFSAERLKGVDSTLKIQPAKLEDSAVYLCASSHTPTGFVGELFFGEGSRLTVL.

The CDR3 loop reads CASSRPGLDTGELFF. The CDR3 DNA follows: TGTGCCAGTAGCCGGCCCGGGTTGGACACCGGGGAGCTGTTTTTT. V usage is TRBV19 and J usage is TRBJ2-2; D is uncertain. This CDR3 has 15 amino acids. Trimming shortened V by 6 bases and J by 3 bases, and 14 bases separated the two germline ends. Per germline, CDR1 LNHDA and CDR2 SQIVND (reference sequence).

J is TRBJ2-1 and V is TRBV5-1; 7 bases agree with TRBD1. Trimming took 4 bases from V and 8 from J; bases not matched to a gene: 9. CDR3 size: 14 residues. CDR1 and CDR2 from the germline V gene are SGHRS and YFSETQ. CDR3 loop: CASSPGQPWDEQFF. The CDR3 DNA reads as TGCGCCAGCAGCCCGGGACAGCCTTGGGATGAGCAGTTCTTC.

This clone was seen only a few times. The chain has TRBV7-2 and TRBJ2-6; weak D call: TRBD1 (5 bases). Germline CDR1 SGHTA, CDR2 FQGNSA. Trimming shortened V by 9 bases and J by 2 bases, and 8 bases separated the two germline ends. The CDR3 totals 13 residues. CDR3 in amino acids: CASRGPGANVLTF. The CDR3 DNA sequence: TGTGCCAGTAGGGGCCCTGGGGCCAACGTCCTGACTTTC.

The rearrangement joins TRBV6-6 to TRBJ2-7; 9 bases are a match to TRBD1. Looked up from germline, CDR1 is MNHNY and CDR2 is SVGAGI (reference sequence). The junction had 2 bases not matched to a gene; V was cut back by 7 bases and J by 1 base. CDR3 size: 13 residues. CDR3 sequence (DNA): TGTGCCAGCACCGACAGGGGGTCCTACGAGCAGTACTTC. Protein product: CASTDRGSYEQYF.